The 32 T cell receptor beta chains in this list originate from one sample, sequenced in a study of OX40 agonist ivuxolimab in advanced cancers. Sequenced by immunoSEQ multiplex PCR; TCRdb stores in-frame clones only, minus some. Here the sample spans approximately 87,000 clones, under 95% being singletons. The sequences come from CD4+ or CD8+ T cells sorted from blood, collected in a trial of the OX40 agonist ivuxolimab. The source of these receptors is an adult with an advanced solid tumor such as melanoma, head and neck, liver or kidney cancer.

J is TRBJ1-1 and V is TRBV2; no clear D gene. The CDR3 runs 13 residues. The germline V gene encodes CDR1 SNHLY and CDR2 FYNNEI. V lost 4 bases, J lost 1 base, and 7 bases lay in between. In DNA, the CDR3 is TGTGCCAGCAGTGCAGACGGGAACACTGAAGCTTTCTTT. As protein: CASSADGNTEAFF.

The chain combines TRBV5-1 with TRBJ2-1, with TRBD2 identical over 11 bases. This CDR3 region has 17 residues. CDR1 is SGHRS and CDR2 is YFSETQ in the germline V gene. With V trimmed by 0 bases and J by 5 bases, 7 bases remained unmatched. Written as DNA, the CDR3 is TGCGCCAGCAGCTTGGTATTAGCGGGAGGGCAACACAATGAGCAGTTCTTC. Protein: CASSLVLAGGQHNEQFF.

This sequence joins TRBV27 and TRBJ2-7; D gene uncertain. Deletions cut 9 bases from V and 1 base from J, with 13 bases between. Germline CDR1 is MNHEY and CDR2 is SMNVEV (reference sequence). This CDR3 region has 13 residues. CDR3 protein: CASGPRRSYEQYF. The CDR3 coding sequence is TGTGCCAGTGGCCCCCGCAGGTCCTACGAGCAGTACTTC.

The V call is TRBV6-6, the J call TRBJ1-2; unclear D gene. The germline CDR1 and CDR2 sequences are MNHNY and SVGAGI (reference sequence). V dropped 6 bases and J dropped 6 bases, with 14 bases sitting between them. This CDR3 spans 13 amino acids. The CDR3 here is CASSLLVVHGYTF. For the CDR3, the DNA is TGTGCCAGCAGCCTTTTAGTGGTACATGGCTACACCTTC.

The V and J genes are TRBV19 and TRBJ1-5; D remains unclear. V dropped 10 bases and J dropped 0 bases, with 19 bases sitting between them. Looked up from germline, CDR1 is LNHDA and CDR2 is SQIVND (reference sequence). The CDR3 runs 16 residues. The CDR3 coding sequence is TGTGCCACCTCTGGGAGAGGCGACTATAGCAATCAGCCCCAGCATTTT. Translated, it gives CATSGRGDYSNQPQHF.

The rearrangement uses TRBV6-5 and TRBJ1-5; TRBD1 agrees at 11 bases. The CDR3 spans 15 residues. V lost 6 bases, J lost 5 bases, and 6 bases stayed unmatched. CDR1 MNHEY and CDR2 SVGAGI come from the germline V gene. The CDR3 region has the DNA TGTGCCAGCAGCCCCGGGACAGGGGGTTATCAGCCCCAGCATTTT. Protein: CASSPGTGGYQPQHF.

V is TRBV5-8 and J is TRBJ2-2, with TRBD1 as a possible D gene (5 bases). V was clipped by 0 bases and J by 2 bases, with 8 bases between them. Germline V CDR1 and CDR2: SGHTS, YDEGEE. This CDR3 comprises 15 residues. The DNA of the CDR3 is TGTGCCAGCAGCTTGGAGGACATCAACACCGGGGAGCTGTTTTTT. Translating it yields CASSLEDINTGELFF.

This chain joins TRBV5-1 and TRBJ1-5; D gene uncertain. CDR1 and CDR2 from the germline V gene are SGHRS and YFSETQ. The CDR3 runs to 17 residues. Trimming left V 0 bases short and J 1 base short, with 14 bases between. The CDR3: CASSLGGASLSNQPQHF. Written as DNA, the CDR3 is TGCGCCAGCAGCTTGGGTGGCGCCTCCTTGAGCAATCAGCCCCAGCATTTT.

This clone occurred a few times. The chain is built from TRBV7-3 and TRBJ1-4, with D tentatively TRBD1 (5 bases). CDR3 length equals 13 residues. V lost 1 base to trimming and J lost 10 bases, with 10 bases between them. Per the germline V gene, CDR1 is SGHTA and CDR2 is FQGTGA. The CDR3 here is CASSLNEGAKLFF. DNA of the CDR3: TGTGCCAGCAGCTTAAATGAAGGGGCAAAACTGTTTTTT.

This chain uses TRBV7-3 with TRBJ1-5; D unclear. The CDR3 is 12 residues long. The germline V gene encodes CDR1 SGHTA and CDR2 FQGTGA. Trimming stripped 2 bases from V and 7 bases from J, with 6 bases between. The CDR3 protein is CASSLPGQPQHF. CDR3 DNA sequence: TGTGCCAGCAGCTTACCGGGGCAGCCCCAGCATTTT.

The rearrangement links TRBV9 to TRBJ2-3; D might be TRBD1 (6 bases). The CDR3 loop spans 15 amino acids. Trimming removed 3 bases from V and 4 bases from J, with 15 bases in between. Per germline, CDR1 SGDLS and CDR2 YYNGEE. The CDR3: CASSARTGNSDTQYF. CDR3 coding DNA: TGTGCCAGCAGCGCGAGAACAGGGAATTCAGATACGCAGTATTTT.

The chain joins TRBV4-1 to TRBJ1-3; D remains ambiguous. CDR3 length: 14 residues. V shed 1 base and J shed 5 bases, with 9 bases lying between them. In germline, CDR1 is MGHRA, CDR2 YSYEKL. The CDR3 region is CASSQGAGRNTIYF. The CDR3 nucleotides read TGCGCCAGCAGCCAAGGCGCAGGACGAAACACCATATATTTT.

The rearrangement uses TRBV7-8 and TRBJ1-1; 8 nucleotides agree with TRBD1. Looked up from germline, CDR1 is SGHVS and CDR2 is FQNEAQ. After removal of 4 bases from V and 7 bases from J, the junction contained 5 bases not matched to a gene. The CDR3 extends over 13 amino acids. The CDR3 protein is CASSSDRGGEAFF. CDR3 in DNA: TGTGCCAGCAGCTCAGACAGGGGCGGTGAAGCTTTCTTT.

This chain uses TRBV19 with TRBJ2-5, with 8 positions matching TRBD1. The DNA end lines up better with TRBJ2-7; the J call may be wrong. CDR3 length: 15 residues. The V gene's germline CDR1 is LNHDA and CDR2 SQIVND (reference sequence). The DNA of the CDR3 is TGTGCCAGTAGGGACCCCGGGACAGGCGGCTACGAGCAGTACTTC. It specifies CASRDPGTGGYEQYF.

CDR3 in amino acids: CASTGAGADTEAFF. The CDR3 coding sequence is TGTGCCAGCACCGGGGCAGGGGCGGACACTGAAGCTTTCTTT. The chain carries TRBV6-1 and TRBJ1-1, with D possibly being TRBD1 (6 bases). CDR1 is MNHNS, CDR2 SASEGT, per germline. V shed 7 bases and J shed 3 bases, with 15 bases lying between them. This CDR3 has 14 amino acids.

V and J are TRBV5-8 and TRBJ2-7, with D uncertain. The CDR3 runs 12 residues. Trimming took off 4 bases at V and 9 bases at J, with 14 bases between the two ends. Germline lookup yields CDR1 SGHTS and CDR2 YDEGEE. Here the CDR3 DNA reads TGTGCCAGCAGCCCTCGCCAGCTCTCGCAGTACTTC. Protein sequence: CASSPRQLSQYF.

V gene TRBV7-6 combines with J gene TRBJ2-6; possibly TRBD1 or TRBD2 for D (5 bases each). Germline CDR1 reads SGHVS; CDR2 reads FNYEAQ. V was trimmed by 1 base and J by 0 bases, leaving 13 bases between them. This CDR3 has 18 residues. The CDR3 bases are TGTGCCAGCAGCTTAGTTAGAGGGACCAACTCTGGGGCCAACGTCCTGACTTTC. Encoded protein: CASSLVRGTNSGANVLTF. The full variable domain, with the rest looked up from reference TRBV7-6 and TRBJ2-6, is GAGVSQSPRYKVTKRGQDVALRCDPISGHVSLYWYRQALGQGPEFLTYFNYEAQQDKSGLPNDRFSAERPEGSISTLTIQRTEQRDSAMYRCASSLVRGTNSGANVLTFGAGSRLTVL.

The chain joins TRBV6-5 to TRBJ2-4, with 9 positions matching TRBD1. Trimming at V came to 6 bases and at J to 5 bases, leaving 8 bases not matched to a gene. The germline gives CDR1 MNHEY, CDR2 SVGAGI. The CDR3 length is 15 residues. The CDR3 DNA sequence: TGTGCCAGCAGGCCCACCCGGGACAGGGAAAACATTCAGTACTTC. It is translated as CASRPTRDRENIQYF.

The chain links TRBV27 to TRBJ1-1; 7 bases align to TRBD1. The V gene end was trimmed by 6 bases and the J gene end by 1 base; junction bases not matched to a gene: 11. The CDR3 consists of 16 residues. The V gene's germline CDR1 is MNHEY and CDR2 SMNVEV (reference sequence). The CDR3 region is CASSPGSRGWNTEAFF. The CDR3 nucleotides are TGTGCCAGCAGCCCGGGTAGCAGGGGGTGGAACACTGAAGCTTTCTTT.

The CDR3 reads CASSLFFSHEGVEKLFF. The CDR3 DNA sequence: TGCGCCAGCAGCTTGTTTTTCAGCCACGAGGGTGTTGAAAAACTGTTTTTT. This chain links TRBV5-1 with TRBJ1-4; D gene unclear. Germline V gives CDR1 SGHRS, CDR2 YFSETQ. V was cut by 1 base and J by 7 bases, with 20 bases left in between. The length of the CDR3 is 17 residues.

The gene calls are TRBV7-3 and TRBJ1-2; D is unclear. Germline-derived CDR1 and CDR2 are SGHTA and FQGTGA. This CDR3 comprises 14 residues. Trimming removed 1 base from V and 2 bases from J, with 8 bases in between. CDR3 bases: TGTGCCAGCAGCTTAAGTGGAGGGAACTATGGCTACACCTTC. This translates into CASSLSGGNYGYTF.

This chain connects TRBV11-2 to TRBJ2-1; D is possibly TRBD2 (7 bases). V was trimmed by 3 bases and J by 8 bases, leaving 17 bases between them. This CDR3 spans 15 amino acids. Germline CDR1 and CDR2: SGHAT and FQNNGV. Here the CDR3 DNA reads TGTGCCAGCAGCTTGGGGGGGCTGGGGATCTATGAGCAGTTCTTC. Encoded protein: CASSLGGLGIYEQFF. The variable domain in full, completed from reference TRBV11-2 and TRBJ2-1, reads EAGVAQSPRYKIIEKRQSVAFWCNPISGHATLYWYQQILGQGPKLLIQFQNNGVVDDSQLPKDRFSAERLKGVDSTLKIQPAKLEDSAVYLCASSLGGLGIYEQFFGPGTRLTVL.

The rearrangement links TRBV7-2 to TRBJ2-1; no firm D call. V gave up 2 bases and J gave up 2 bases, with 7 bases separating them. Germline lookup yields CDR1 SGHTA and CDR2 FQGNSA. The CDR3 extends over 14 amino acids. The CDR3 coding sequence is TGTGCCAGCAGCTTATCGCCCCCCTACAATGAGCAGTTCTTC. It is translated as CASSLSPPYNEQFF. Full variable domain (remainder filled in from reference TRBV7-2 and TRBJ2-1): GAGVSQSPSNKVTEKGKDVELRCDPISGHTALYWYRQSLGQGLEFLIYFQGNSAPDKSGLPSDRFSAERTGGSVSTLTIQRTQQEDSAVYLCASSLSPPYNEQFFGPGTRLTVL.

The chain combines TRBV4-3 with TRBJ1-2; D is uncertain. Looked up from germline, CDR1 is LGHNA and CDR2 is YSLEER. CDR3 length equals 14 residues. Trimming left V 1 base short and J 2 bases short, with 8 bases between. The CDR3 region is CASSQGIGNYGYTF. The DNA of the CDR3 is TGCGCCAGCAGCCAAGGGATCGGAAACTATGGCTACACCTTC.

This chain uses TRBV2 with TRBJ1-3, with D hard to call. The germline V gene encodes CDR1 SNHLY and CDR2 FYNNEI. This CDR3 is built from 15 residues. V was trimmed by 7 bases and J by 0 bases, leaving 13 bases between them. This chain's CDR3 is CASNPELSSGNTIYF. The CDR3 DNA follows: TGTGCCAGCAATCCAGAATTAAGCTCTGGAAACACCATATATTTT.

On this clone itself: Sequence at one end of the junction differs from germline and may be a read error. CDR3 in amino acids: CASSPDGFNTEAFF. The CDR3 DNA reads TGTGCTAGCAGTCCGGACGGCTTCAACACTGAAGCTTTCTTT. This chain uses TRBV7-7 with TRBJ1-1; D gene ambiguous. Per germline, CDR1 SSHAT and CDR2 FNYEAQ (reference sequence). CDR3 size: 14 residues.

The chain recombines TRBV9 with TRBJ2-3; D is uncertain. The CDR3 totals 14 residues. V lost 0 bases and J 2 bases, leaving 7 bases between the germline ends. Germline loops: CDR1 SGDLS, CDR2 YYNGEE. Written as DNA, the CDR3 is TGTGCCAGCAGCGTAGAACAGTACACAGATACGCAGTATTTT. Residues: CASSVEQYTDTQYF.

This rearrangement joins TRBV28 to TRBJ1-4; no definite D call. V lost 4 bases and J lost 7, with 16 bases in between. This CDR3 comprises 15 residues. CDR1 is MDHEN, CDR2 SYDVKM, per germline. This CDR3 is CASSSWTLRAEKLFF. CDR3 coding DNA: TGTGCCAGCAGTTCCTGGACCCTACGGGCTGAAAAACTGTTTTTT.

The J gene is TRBJ2-3, the V gene TRBV7-2; 8 bases align to TRBD1. After removal of 2 bases from V and 2 bases from J, the junction contained 3 bases not matched to a gene. The CDR3 is made up of 15 amino acids. Germline V CDR1 and CDR2: SGHTA, FQGNSA. DNA of the CDR3: TGTGCCAGCAGCTTATTGGGACAGGACACAGATACGCAGTATTTT. Translation gives CASSLLGQDTDTQYF.

V usage is TRBV27 and J usage is TRBJ2-6; no clear D. Germline lookup yields CDR1 MNHEY and CDR2 SMNVEV (reference sequence). The CDR3 is 15 residues long. V was trimmed by 4 bases and J by 4 bases, leaving 11 bases between them. The CDR3, as DNA: TGTGCCAGCAGTTCCCTCCCCGCGGGGGCCAACGTCCTGACTTTC. It is translated as CASSSLPAGANVLTF. Full variable domain (outside the CDR3, taken from reference TRBV27 and TRBJ2-6): EAQVTQNPRYLITVTGKKLTVTCSQNMNHEYMSWYRQDPGLGLRQIYYSMNVEVTDKGDVPEGYKVSRKEKRNFPLILESPSPNQTSLYFCASSSLPAGANVLTFGAGSRLTVL.

The rearrangement uses TRBV19 and TRBJ1-1; no definite D call. Trimming pared 8 bases from V and 3 bases from J, leaving 13 bases between. This CDR3 is 13 amino acids long. Germline lookup yields CDR1 LNHDA and CDR2 SQIVND (reference sequence). CDR3 amino acids: CASHPVGDTEAFF. CDR3 DNA sequence: TGTGCCAGTCACCCGGTGGGAGACACTGAAGCTTTCTTT.

The chain is built from TRBV28 and TRBJ2-7; 13 bases fit TRBD2. The V gene's germline CDR1 is MDHEN and CDR2 SYDVKM. The CDR3 is 15 residues long. With 1 base clipped from V and 6 bases from J, the junction kept 3 bases outside the gene matches. The CDR3 loop reads CASSLSTSGRGEQYF. The DNA of the CDR3 is TGTGCCAGCAGTTTATCTACTAGCGGGAGGGGCGAGCAGTACTTC. Variable domain in full (rest from reference TRBV28 and TRBJ2-7): DVKVTQSSRYLVKRTGEKVFLECVQDMDHENMFWYRQDPGLGLRLIYFSYDVKMKEKGDIPEGYSVSREKKERFSLILESASTNQTSMYLCASSLSTSGRGEQYFGPGTRLTVT.